These 18 T cell receptor beta chains were all obtained from the same sample, sequenced in a study of blood T cell repertoires in COVID-19. Libraries were prepared by immunoSEQ multiplex PCR; TCRdb keeps only in-frame clonotypes and omits some of them. Of more than 200,000 clones listed, 80% to 90% are singletons. Sequenced: peripheral blood. Receptor source: an older man with acute or convalescent COVID-19.

CDR3 residues: CASSGWTSGTNEQFF. CDR3 in DNA: TGTGCCAGCAGTGGCTGGACTAGCGGAACCAATGAGCAGTTCTTC. This chain joins TRBV25-1 and TRBJ2-1; 10 positions match TRBD2. The CDR3 sequence is 15 residues long. Germline trimming cut 4 bases from V and 6 bases from J; bases unmatched to any gene: 6. Germline V gene lookup returns CDR1 MGHDK and CDR2 SYGVNS.

CDR3 region: CASSKQQGANTGELFF. The CDR3 bases are TGTGCCAGCAGCAAACAACAGGGGGCGAACACCGGGGAGCTGTTTTTT. The chain links TRBV7-3 to TRBJ2-2, with 8 positions matching TRBD1. This CDR3 is built from 16 residues. Trimming removed 5 bases from V and 0 bases from J; junction bases left unmatched: 5. In germline, CDR1 is SGHTA, CDR2 FQGTGA.

The chain recombines TRBV18 with TRBJ1-6; 7 nucleotides align to TRBD1. Germline lookup yields CDR1 KGHSH and CDR2 LQKENI. J lost 8 bases, V lost 4 bases, and 8 bases had no gene match. This CDR3 has 15 residues. CDR3 sequence reads: CASSLDGQGDSPLHF. CDR3 bases: TGTGCCAGCTCACTGGACGGGCAGGGGGATTCACCCCTCCACTTT.

The J gene is TRBJ2-7, the V gene TRBV7-6; 9 nucleotides line up with TRBD1. This CDR3 region has 16 residues. Germline loops: CDR1 SGHVS, CDR2 FNYEAQ. J was trimmed by 4 bases and V by 5 bases; bases with no gene match: 12. The CDR3 DNA reads as TGTGCCAGCAGCCCCAGCCGGGACAGGGAAAGGTACGAGCAGTACTTC. It encodes CASSPSRDRERYEQYF.

V and J are TRBV5-1 and TRBJ2-3, with 13 bases matching TRBD2. V lost 0 bases, J lost 4 bases, and 5 bases stayed unmatched. Germline lookup yields CDR1 SGHRS and CDR2 YFSETQ. CDR3 length: 17 amino acids. The CDR3 protein is CASSLGTSGRVADTQYF. For the CDR3, the DNA is TGCGCCAGCAGCTTGGGTACTAGCGGGAGGGTTGCAGATACGCAGTATTTT.

CDR3 sequence reads: CASSSQSGPRYEQYF. CDR3 in DNA: TGTGCCAGCAGCTCTCAGAGCGGGCCACGCTACGAGCAGTACTTC. The chain joins TRBV7-6 to TRBJ2-7; perhaps TRBD2 as D (6 bases). V dropped 4 bases and J dropped 3 bases, with 16 bases sitting between them. This CDR3 is built from 15 residues. Germline assignment: CDR1 SGHVS and CDR2 FNYEAQ.

V and J are TRBV6-2 or TRBV6-3 and TRBJ2-7; D may be TRBD2 (6 bases). The CDR3 is made up of 14 amino acids. Looked up from germline, CDR1 is MNHEY and CDR2 is SVGEGT. V shed 5 bases and J shed 1 base, with 12 bases lying between them. The CDR3 sequence is CASSGPGVSYEQYF. Written as DNA, the CDR3 is TGTGCCAGCAGTGGCCCGGGGGTATCCTACGAGCAGTACTTC.

The chain couples TRBV6-2 or TRBV6-3 to TRBJ2-1; 12 nucleotides line up with TRBD2. V lost 4 bases, J lost 6 bases, and 7 bases stayed unmatched. Germline assignment: CDR1 MNHEY and CDR2 SVGEGT. The CDR3 spans 16 residues. The CDR3 DNA reads as TGTGCCAGCAGTTCCCTCGGACTAGCGGGGAGCAATGAGCAGTTCTTC. Amino acids: CASSSLGLAGSNEQFF.

The V call is TRBV5-8, the J call TRBJ2-1, with 7 bases identical to TRBD2. Unmatched junction bases numbered 6, after V lost 6 bases and J lost 0 bases. Germline-derived CDR1 and CDR2 are SGHTS and YDEGEE. The CDR3 length is 15 residues. The chain's CDR3 is CASIYGRSSYNEQFF. As DNA, the CDR3 is TGTGCCAGCATTTACGGGAGGAGCTCCTACAATGAGCAGTTCTTC.

The count of this clone is one. The chain employs TRBV7-3 and TRBJ2-5; a weak D match, TRBD2 (5 bases). The CDR3 runs to 14 residues. V gave up 3 bases and J gave up 0 bases, with 8 bases separating them. The V gene's germline CDR1 is SGHTA and CDR2 FQGTGA. CDR3 in DNA: TGTGCCAGCAGCTTGAGCGGCAACCAAGAGACCCAGTACTTC. This gives the protein CASSLSGNQETQYF.

A word on this clone: The same CDR3 can be traced to other DNA sequences in this sample. The J gene is TRBJ2-2, the V gene TRBV5-5, with TRBD2 matching over 8 bases. Trimming took 2 bases from V and 3 from J; bases not matched to a gene: 12. In germline, CDR1 is SGHKS, CDR2 YYEKEE (reference sequence). The CDR3 sequence is 18 residues long. Here the CDR3 reads CASSFLWQGRGDTGELFF. CDR3 sequence (DNA): TGTGCCAGCAGCTTCCTATGGCAGGGGCGGGGGGACACCGGGGAGCTGTTTTTT. Supplemented by reference TRBV5-5 and TRBJ2-2, the full variable domain reads DAGVTQSPTHLIKTRGQQVTLRCSPISGHKSVSWYQQVLGQGPQFIFQYYEKEERGRGNFPDRFSARQFPNYSSELNVNALLLGDSALYLCASSFLWQGRGDTGELFFGEGSRLTVL.

This chain links TRBV6-5 with TRBJ1-3, with 7 bases identical to TRBD1. The ends lost 6 bases at V and 2 bases at J; junction bases unmatched: 7. This CDR3 is 15 amino acids long. Germline CDR1 reads MNHEY; CDR2 reads SVGAGI. CDR3 in amino acids: CASRPKTGPGNTIYF. CDR3 coding DNA: TGTGCCAGCAGACCGAAGACAGGGCCTGGAAACACCATATATTTT.

The chain joins TRBV21-1 to TRBJ1-6; TRBD1, the table's D call, was not compared with the DNA. TRBV21-1 is reported as a pseudogene. This CDR3 is built from 12 residues. CDR3 DNA sequence: TGTGCCAGCAGCACGACAGGATCTCCCCTCCACTTT. This encodes CASSTTGSPLHF.

This clone was seen more than once but under ten times. The chain uses TRBV28 and TRBJ1-1; D not resolved. Germline V gives CDR1 MDHEN, CDR2 SYDVKM. Trimming removed 6 bases from V and 5 bases from J, with 13 bases in between. This CDR3 is 13 amino acids long. The CDR3 coding sequence is TGTGCCAGCAGACGCGTAGGGAGGACTGAAGCTTTCTTT. This codes for CASRRVGRTEAFF.

This chain connects TRBV20-1 to TRBJ1-5; possible D gene TRBD1, 5 bases. Germline CDR1 reads DFQATT; CDR2 reads SNEGSKA (reference sequence). This CDR3 is built from 13 residues. Trimming left V 3 bases short and J 3 bases short, with 9 bases between. This chain's CDR3 is CSASRGVNQPQHF. Written as DNA, the CDR3 is TGCAGTGCTAGTCGGGGGGTCAATCAGCCCCAGCATTTT.

The V call is TRBV12-5, the J call TRBJ1-5, with 8 nucleotides matching TRBD1. Germline CDR1 LGHNT, CDR2 FRNRAP. The CDR3 has 20 amino acids. The trim removed 0 bases at V and 0 bases at J, leaving 13 bases unmatched. DNA for the CDR3: TGTGCTAGTGGTTTGGTTTACACAGGGGGAGCGGGATATAGCAATCAGCCCCAGCATTTT. It codes for CASGLVYTGGAGYSNQPQHF. Together with reference TRBV12-5 and TRBJ1-5, the CDR3 gives the full variable domain: DARVTQTPRHKVTEMGQEVTMRCQPILGHNTVFWYRQTMMQGLELLAYFRNRAPLDDSGMPKDRFSAEMPDATLATLKIQPSEPRDSAVYFCASGLVYTGGAGYSNQPQHFGDGTRLSIL.

The chain links TRBV7-2 to TRBJ2-7, with TRBD1 matching over 8 bases. V shed 5 bases and J 3 bases; nucleotides not matched to a gene: 9. This CDR3 has 15 amino acids. The germline CDR1 and CDR2 sequences are SGHTA and FQGNSA. The CDR3, as DNA: TGTGCCAGCAGCCGTCGACAGGGGCAGTTCTACGAGCAGTACTTC. This encodes CASSRRQGQFYEQYF.

This chain's CDR3 is CASPRTASRPDGTDTQYF. The CDR3 bases are TGTGCCAGCCCCCGTACGGCTAGCAGGCCCGACGGCACAGATACGCAGTATTTT. This chain uses TRBV21-1 with TRBJ2-3; TRBD2, the table's D call, was not compared with the DNA. TRBV21-1 is a documented pseudogene. The length of the CDR3 is 18 residues.